Listed below are T cell receptor beta chains from one sample, sequenced in a study of blood T cell repertoires in COVID-19. The table came from immunoSEQ multiplex PCR; TCRdb's copy has only in-frame clones and leaves some out. The table has about 230,000 clones, about 85% seen once; the top ten hold 10% to 12%. The sample consisted of PBMCs or T cells enriched from blood (not recorded which). The receptors were sampled from a young man who had recovered from COVID-19. Each CDR3 is given with its conserved first and last residue. Fields, in order: D gene, J gene, clone size, V gene, CDR3 DNA, CDR3 protein. D genes are given only for firm matches. Rows give clone size only sometimes, using once, few, many, or a class for an expanded clone.

d_call: -; j_call: TRBJ2-7; clone_size: -; v_call: TRBV21-1; cdr3_nt: TGTGCCACAACGAGCGGCACTAACATAGAGCAGTACTTC; cdr3_aa: CATTSGTNIEQYF
d_call: TRBD1; j_call: TRBJ1-4; clone_size: -; v_call: TRBV6-1; cdr3_nt: TGTGCCAGCAGTGAACCGGGACAGGGGGCAAGTGAAAAACTGTTTTTT; cdr3_aa: CASSEPGQGASEKLFF
d_call: -; j_call: TRBJ2-3; clone_size: -; v_call: TRBV7-2; cdr3_nt: TGTGCCAGCAGACCAGGGCTAGGCACAGATACGCAGTATTTT; cdr3_aa: CASRPGLGTDTQYF
d_call: -; j_call: TRBJ2-7; clone_size: -; v_call: TRBV28; cdr3_nt: TGTGCCAGCAGTTTAATGCCCAGGGCGATATACGAGCAGTACTTC; cdr3_aa: CASSLMPRAIYEQYF
d_call: -; j_call: TRBJ1-6; clone_size: -; v_call: TRBV5-1; cdr3_nt: TGCGCCAGCAGCTCAGGGGAGGGTTCACCCCTCCACTTT; cdr3_aa: CASSSGEGSPLHF
d_call: TRBD1; j_call: TRBJ1-1; clone_size: once; v_call: TRBV2; cdr3_nt: TGTGCCAGCAGTGAGATGCAGGGGGACACTGAAGCTTTCTTT; cdr3_aa: CASSEMQGDTEAFF
d_call: -; j_call: TRBJ2-4; clone_size: -; v_call: TRBV3-1/TRBV3-2; cdr3_nt: TGTGCCAGCAGCTTACTCTCGGCAGGAAACATTCAGTACTTC; cdr3_aa: CASSLLSAGNIQYF
d_call: TRBD1; j_call: TRBJ1-1; clone_size: few; v_call: TRBV12-3/TRBV12-4; cdr3_nt: TGTGCCAGCAGGACGACAGGGGGCTTCGCTTTCTTT; cdr3_aa: CASRTTGGFAFF
d_call: -; j_call: TRBJ2-2; clone_size: -; v_call: TRBV1; cdr3_nt: TGCACCAGCAGCCAAGATCAAAGCGGGAGTACCGGGGAGCTGTTTTTT; cdr3_aa: CTSSQDQSGSTGELFF
d_call: -; j_call: TRBJ2-2; clone_size: -; v_call: TRBV11-1; cdr3_nt: TGTGCCAGCAGCTCGCGGACTTTTAACACCGGGGAGCTGTTTTTT; cdr3_aa: CASSSRTFNTGELFF
d_call: -; j_call: TRBJ1-3; clone_size: -; v_call: TRBV19; cdr3_nt: TGTGCCAGTAGTATAGATGGTGCAGAACCCTCTGGAAACACCATATATTTT; cdr3_aa: CASSIDGAEPSGNTIYF
d_call: -; j_call: TRBJ1-3; clone_size: -; v_call: TRBV10-3; cdr3_nt: TGTGCCATCACCTCGGACAGCCTCATTATCTCTGGAAACACCATATATTTT; cdr3_aa: CAITSDSLIISGNTIYF
d_call: TRBD2; j_call: TRBJ2-5; clone_size: -; v_call: TRBV7-7; cdr3_nt: TGTGCTAGCAGCCTTACATCACCGACTAGCCTGGAGACCCAGTACTTC; cdr3_aa: CASSLTSPTSLETQYF
d_call: -; j_call: TRBJ1-2; clone_size: -; v_call: TRBV27; cdr3_nt: TGTGCCAGCAGACCCGGGCCTCAGGGTGGCTACACCTTC; cdr3_aa: CASRPGPQGGYTF
d_call: TRBD2; j_call: TRBJ2-3; clone_size: -; v_call: TRBV4-2; cdr3_nt: TGTGCCAGCAGCCAAGGTACTAGCGGAGCGGATGATACGCAGTATTTT; cdr3_aa: CASSQGTSGADDTQYF
d_call: -; j_call: TRBJ1-2; clone_size: -; v_call: TRBV24-1; cdr3_nt: TGTGCCACCAGTCCGGGATCCTATGGCTACACCTTC; cdr3_aa: CATSPGSYGYTF
d_call: -; j_call: TRBJ1-5; clone_size: few; v_call: TRBV28; cdr3_nt: TGTGCCAGCAGTCTCGGACTCCCCAATCAGCCCCAGCATTTT; cdr3_aa: CASSLGLPNQPQHF
d_call: TRBD1; j_call: TRBJ2-5; clone_size: -; v_call: TRBV7-9; cdr3_nt: TGTGCCAGCAGCTTAGGATCGGGCAGGGGGCTGGGGACCCAGTACTTC; cdr3_aa: CASSLGSGRGLGTQYF
d_call: TRBD1; j_call: TRBJ1-5; clone_size: -; v_call: TRBV24-1; cdr3_nt: TGTGCCACCCGGGACAGGGAGAGTCAGCCCCAGCATTTT; cdr3_aa: CATRDRESQPQHF
d_call: -; j_call: TRBJ1-6; clone_size: -; v_call: TRBV30; cdr3_nt: TGTGCCTGGAGGGCAGGGTCTAATTCACCCCTCCACTTT; cdr3_aa: CAWRAGSNSPLHF
d_call: -; j_call: TRBJ1-1; clone_size: -; v_call: TRBV30; cdr3_nt: TGTGCCTGGAGTGACAGGGTCGAAGCTTTCTTT; cdr3_aa: CAWSDRVEAFF
d_call: -; j_call: TRBJ2-1; clone_size: -; v_call: TRBV11-3; cdr3_nt: TGTGCCAGCAGCTTAGATCAAAGCGGGTCAAGCTCCTACAATGAGCAGTTCTTC; cdr3_aa: CASSLDQSGSSSYNEQFF
d_call: TRBD1; j_call: TRBJ1-4; clone_size: once; v_call: TRBV5-1; cdr3_nt: TGCGCCAGCAGCTTGTGGGGACAGGGGGATGAAAAACTGTTTTTT; cdr3_aa: CASSLWGQGDEKLFF
d_call: TRBD1; j_call: TRBJ1-1; clone_size: -; v_call: TRBV9; cdr3_nt: TGTGCCAGCAGCTCGGGGACAGGACCGAACACTGAAGCTTTCTTT; cdr3_aa: CASSSGTGPNTEAFF
d_call: TRBD2; j_call: TRBJ2-7; clone_size: -; v_call: TRBV18; cdr3_nt: TGTGCCAGCTCACCAACTAGCGGGGGGCTCTCCTACGAGCAGTACTTC; cdr3_aa: CASSPTSGGLSYEQYF
d_call: -; j_call: TRBJ1-5; clone_size: -; v_call: TRBV19; cdr3_nt: TGTGCCAGTAGCACGGGCGGGGGGGCGCGGCAGCCCCAGCATTTT; cdr3_aa: CASSTGGGARQPQHF
d_call: TRBD1; j_call: TRBJ1-1; clone_size: -; v_call: TRBV5-6; cdr3_nt: TGTGCCAGCAGCCTAGAGGTGGACAGGGCAGTGGTCACTGAAGCTTTCTTT; cdr3_aa: CASSLEVDRAVVTEAFF
d_call: -; j_call: TRBJ2-7; clone_size: -; v_call: TRBV6-5; cdr3_nt: TGTGCCAGCAGCCCGACAGCCTACGAGCAGTACTTC; cdr3_aa: CASSPTAYEQYF